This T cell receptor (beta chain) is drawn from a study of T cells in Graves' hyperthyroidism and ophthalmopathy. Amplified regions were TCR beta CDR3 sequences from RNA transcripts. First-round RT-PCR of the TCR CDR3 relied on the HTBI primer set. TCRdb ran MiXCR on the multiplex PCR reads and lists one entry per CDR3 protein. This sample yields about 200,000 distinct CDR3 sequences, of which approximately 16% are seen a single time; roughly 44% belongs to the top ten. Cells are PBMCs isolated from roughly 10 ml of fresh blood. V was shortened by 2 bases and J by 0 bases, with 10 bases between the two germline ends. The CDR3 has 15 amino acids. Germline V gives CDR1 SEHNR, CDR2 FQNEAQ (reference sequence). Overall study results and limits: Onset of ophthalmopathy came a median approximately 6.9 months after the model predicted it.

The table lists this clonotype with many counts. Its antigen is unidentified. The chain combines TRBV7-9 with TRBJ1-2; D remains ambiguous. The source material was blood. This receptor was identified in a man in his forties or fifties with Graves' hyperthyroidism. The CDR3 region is CASSLPNAANYGYTF. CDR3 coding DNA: TGTGCCAGCAGCTTACCAAATGCCGCTAACTATGGCTACACCTTC.